This TCR beta chain was observed in a study of blood T cell repertoires in COVID-19. Looking at the study overall: The origin of the acute and convalescent COVID-19 samples was the United States, Italy and Spain. T cells, B-cell-depleted T cells, or PBMCs provided the cDNA or gDNA that served as material.

Germline-derived CDR1 and CDR2 are SNHLY and FYNNEI. V shed 5 bases and J shed 2 bases, with 4 bases lying between them. There are 11 residues in the CDR3. As processed by the authors: By means of reference gene primer amplification, nucleated cell counts were estimated. The table came from immunoSEQ multiplex PCR; TCRdb's copy has only in-frame clones and leaves some out. The V and J calls and clone size are taken from that table; D and trimming were inferred from the DNA. The sample contains around 160,000 clones, roughly four fifths of which appear only once. This clone has a count of ten or more. The sequence derives from a human donor with acute or convalescent COVID-19. The donor label of this sample is uncertain. The V gene is TRBV2, the J gene TRBJ2-7; D ambiguous. Sequencing was carried out using peripheral blood. The DNA of the CDR3 is TGTGCCAGCAGTTTAACCTACGAGCAGTACTTC. The encoded protein is CASSLTYEQYF.